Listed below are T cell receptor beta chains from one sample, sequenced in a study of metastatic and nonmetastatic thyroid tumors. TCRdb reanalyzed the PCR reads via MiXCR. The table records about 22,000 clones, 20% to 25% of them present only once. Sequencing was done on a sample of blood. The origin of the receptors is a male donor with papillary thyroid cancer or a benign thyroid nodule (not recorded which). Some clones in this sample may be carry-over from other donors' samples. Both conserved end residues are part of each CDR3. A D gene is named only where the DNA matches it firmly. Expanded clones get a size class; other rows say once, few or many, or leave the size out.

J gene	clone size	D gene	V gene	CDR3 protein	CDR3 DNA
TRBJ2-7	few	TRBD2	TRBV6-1	CASSSGSATYEQYF	TGTGCCAGCAGTAGCGGGAGTGCTACCTACGAGCAGTACTTC
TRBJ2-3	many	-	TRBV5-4	CASSFDSTTDTQYF	TGTGCCAGCAGCTTCGACAGCACCACAGATACGCAGTATTTT
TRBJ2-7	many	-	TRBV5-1	CASSLMAGAQSGEQYF	TGCGCCAGCAGCTTGATGGCAGGCGCTCAGAGTGGCGAGCAGTACTTC
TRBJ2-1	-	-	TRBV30	CAWSVPTVGANEHFF	TGTGCCTGGAGTGTACCGACAGTGGGGGCAAATGAGCACTTCTTC
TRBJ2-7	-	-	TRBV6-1	CASSEAGSASYEQYF	TGTGCCAGCAGTGAAGCGGGGTCGGCATCCTACGAGCAGTACTTT
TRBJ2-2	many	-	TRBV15	CATSRGLTGELFF	TGTGCCACCAGCAGAGGGCTCACCGGGGAGCTGTTTTTT
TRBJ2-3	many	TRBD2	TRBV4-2	CASSQDKSAGGHTDTQYF	TGTGCCAGCAGCCAAGATAAATCAGCGGGAGGGCACACAGATACGCAGTATTTT
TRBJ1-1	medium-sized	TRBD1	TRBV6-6	CASSYIGQGNTEAFF	TGTGCCAGCAGTTACATCGGACAGGGTAACACTGAAGCTTTCTTT
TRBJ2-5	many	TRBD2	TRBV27	CASSTRLAGPLQETQYF	TGTGCCAGCAGTACCCGACTAGCGGGACCCCTCCAAGAGACCCAGTACTTC
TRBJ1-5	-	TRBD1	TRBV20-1	CSARFDRGRGQPQHF	TGCAGTGCTAGATTCGACAGGGGAAGAGGACAGCCCCAGCATTTT
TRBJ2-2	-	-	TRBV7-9	CASSLYSTGDLFF	TGTGCCAGTAGCTTATACAGCACCGGGGATCTGTTTTTT
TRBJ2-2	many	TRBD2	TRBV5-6	CASSPLTSGGTGELFF	TGTGCCAGCAGCCCCTTGACTAGCGGGGGCACCGGGGAGCTGTTTTTT
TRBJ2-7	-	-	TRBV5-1	CASRPTASDSYEQYF	TGCGCCAGCAGACCCACTGCCTCCGATTCCTACGAGCAGTACTTC
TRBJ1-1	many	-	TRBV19	CASSIGGAAGTEAFF	TGTGCCAGTAGTATAGGTGGGGCAGCCGGCACTGAAGCTTTCTTT
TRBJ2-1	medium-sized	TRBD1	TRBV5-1	CASSLEGQGAGNEQFF	TGCGCCAGCAGCTTGGAGGGACAGGGGGCGGGGAATGAGCAGTTCTTC
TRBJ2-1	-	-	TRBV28	CASSSGCLNEQFF	TGTGCCAGCAGCTCGGGATGTCTCAATGAGCAGTTCTTC
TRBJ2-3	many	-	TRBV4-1	CASSQETDRGSRDTQYF	TGCGCCAGCAGCCAAGAAACTGACCGAGGCTCAAGAGATACGCAGTATTTT
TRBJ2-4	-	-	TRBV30	CAWSVQAGAKNIQYF	TGTGCCTGGAGTGTACAGGCGGGGGCCAAAAACATTCAGTACTTC
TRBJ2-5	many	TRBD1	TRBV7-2	CASSPGQAQTQYF	TGTGCCAGCAGCCCTGGACAGGCCCAGACCCAGTACTTC
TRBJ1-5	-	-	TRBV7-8	CASSLETASNQPQHF	TGTGCCAGCAGCTTAGAGACAGCCAGCAATCAGCCCCAGCATTTT
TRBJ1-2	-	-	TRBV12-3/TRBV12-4	CASSSIQGNYGYTF	TGTGCCAGCAGTTCAATCCAGGGGAACTATGGCTACACCTTC
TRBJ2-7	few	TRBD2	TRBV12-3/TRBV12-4	CASSSRTSRYEQYF	TGTGCCAGCAGTTCCAGGACTAGCCGCTACGAGCAGTACTTC
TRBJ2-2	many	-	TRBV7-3	CASSPTGRNTGELFF	TGTGCCAGCAGCCCGACAGGTCGGAACACCGGGGAGCTGTTTTTT
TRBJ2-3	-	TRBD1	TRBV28	CAIHRGQGSLEDTQYF	TGTGCCATCCACCGAGGACAGGGGTCGCTTGAAGATACTCAGTATTTT
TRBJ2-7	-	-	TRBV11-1	CASSLQGTTYEQYF	TGTGCCAGCAGTCTTCAGGGAACAACCTACGAGCAGTACTTC
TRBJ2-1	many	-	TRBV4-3	CASSRDGSYNEQFF	TGCGCCAGCAGCCGGGACGGGTCCTACAATGAGCAGTTCTTC
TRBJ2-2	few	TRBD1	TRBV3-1	CASSHRDRITGELFF	TGTGCCAGCAGCCACCGGGACAGGATAACCGGGGAGCTGTTTTTT
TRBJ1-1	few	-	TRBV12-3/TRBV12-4	CASRIVNTEAFF	TGTGCTAGTAGGATCGTGAACACTGAAGCTTTCTTT
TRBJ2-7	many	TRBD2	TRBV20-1	CSAVGTSVNEQYF	TGCAGTGCAGTCGGGACTAGCGTAAACGAGCAGTACTTC
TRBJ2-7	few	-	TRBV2	CARRFRGVPYEQYF	TGTGCCAGACGTTTTCGAGGGGTTCCCTACGAGCAGTACTTC
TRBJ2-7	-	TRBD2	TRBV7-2	CASSLKAGAYEQYF	TGTGCCAGCAGCTTAAAGGCGGGGGCCTACGAGCAGTACTTC
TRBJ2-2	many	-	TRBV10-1	CASRSGLNTGELFF	TGCGCCAGCAGATCCGGACTAAACACCGGGGAGCTGTTTTTT
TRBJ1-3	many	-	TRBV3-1	CASSFDSGNTIYF	TGTGCCAGCAGCTTTGACTCTGGAAACACCATATATTTT
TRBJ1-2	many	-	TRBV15	CATSREPRLPNYGYTF	TGTGCCACCAGCAGAGAGCCGCGTCTTCCTAACTATGGCTACACCTTC
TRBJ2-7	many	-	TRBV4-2	CASSQDRLEYEQYF	TGTGCCAGCAGCCAAGATCGGCTGGAATACGAGCAGTACTTC
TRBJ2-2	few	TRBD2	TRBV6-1	CASSVSAGRAGELFF	TGTGCCAGCAGTGTTTCGGCGGGGAGGGCCGGGGAGCTGTTTTTT
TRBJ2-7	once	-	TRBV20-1	CSARVAYTRKYF	TGCAGTGCTAGAGTAGCGTACACGCGGAAGTACTTC
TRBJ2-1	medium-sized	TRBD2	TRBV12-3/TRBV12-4	CASSFLAGGLYNEQFF	TGTGCCAGCAGTTTCCTAGCGGGAGGGCTGTACAATGAGCAGTTCTTC
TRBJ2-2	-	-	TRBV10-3	CAISDRYRGNTGELFF	TGTGCCATCAGTGATCGCTATCGGGGAAACACCGGGGAGCTGTTTTTT
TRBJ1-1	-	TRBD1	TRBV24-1	CATSYSGGVNTEAFF	TGTGCCACCAGTTATTCAGGGGGAGTGAACACTGAAGCTTTCTTT